This T cell receptor beta chain emerged from a study of PD-1 blockade in classical Hodgkin lymphoma. Study summary: Patients were administered nivolumab (3 mg/kg intravenously) every 2 weeks. General study findings and limits: CD4+ TCR diversity, unlike CD8+, climbed significantly by C4D1. Similar baseline diversity was found in complete responders and newly diagnosed patients.

The patients all showed relapse after autologous stem cell transplantation, while their brentuximab vedotin exposure varied. Sequencing used immunoSEQ multiplex PCR; TCRdb keeps in-frame clones, though not all of them. The table lists tens of thousands of clones, about three quarters of them singletons. V lost 6 bases, J lost 5 bases, and 5 bases stayed unmatched. The germline V gene has CDR1 MGHDK and CDR2 SYGVNS. The CDR3 runs to 13 residues. As concerns this clone: Its antigen remains unknown.

The sequences come from peripheral blood mononuclear cells (PBMCs), collected at baseline. This chain connects TRBV25-1 to TRBJ2-7; TRBD2 agrees at 9 bases. The sequence was collected from a human donor with classical Hodgkin lymphoma. CDR3 DNA sequence: TGTGCCAGCAGGGCGGGGGGGCTCAACGAGCAGTACTTC. Amino acid sequence: CASRAGGLNEQYF.